These T cell receptor beta chains were read from a single sample in a study of T cell changes during pregnancy in multiple sclerosis. Sequenced by immunoSEQ multiplex PCR; TCRdb stores in-frame clones only, minus some. Of about 74,000 clones detected, around nine tenths appear once; the ten largest clones hold about 3%. The specimen was peripheral blood, collected before pregnancy. Source of these receptors: a female donor with multiple sclerosis, enrolled in a pregnancy study. Each CDR3 is given with its conserved first and last residue. The D gene is left open where the match is weak. Some rows have no size entry. The others give once, few or many, or a class for an expanded clone.

j_call,v_call,d_call,clone_size,cdr3_aa,cdr3_nt
TRBJ2-5,TRBV4-1,TRBD2,.,CASSQLREIRETQYF,TGCGCCAGCAGCCAACTGCGGGAGATAAGAGAGACCCAGTACTTC
TRBJ1-6,TRBV6-5,TRBD1,.,CASRPTGGVSPLHF,TGTGCCAGCAGACCGACAGGGGGCGTTTCACCCCTCCACTTT
TRBJ1-2,TRBV12-5,.,few,CASALSSRNGYTF,TGTGCTAGTGCTCTCAGCTCTAGGAATGGCTACACCTTC
TRBJ2-1,TRBV25-1,.,.,CASIGFSGEQFF,TGTGCCAGCATTGGGTTTTCGGGTGAGCAGTTCTTC
TRBJ1-4,TRBV19,TRBD1,.,CASSIGAGTGDEKLFF,TGTGCCAGTAGTATAGGCGCCGGGACAGGGGATGAAAAACTGTTTTTT
TRBJ1-6,TRBV2,.,.,CASTGPIGLSNSPLHF,TGTGCCAGCACAGGTCCTATTGGGCTTTCAAATTCACCCCTCCACTTT
TRBJ1-2,TRBV9,TRBD1,.,CASTGGQEGLYGYTF,TGTGCCAGCACGGGGGGACAGGAGGGTCTCTATGGCTACACCTTC
TRBJ1-1,TRBV5-1,TRBD1,.,CASSPGPGQGSEAFF,TGCGCCAGCAGCCCGGGTCCGGGACAGGGCAGTGAAGCTTTCTTT
TRBJ2-6,TRBV4-2,.,.,CASSQVAQAPSGANVLTF,TGTGCCAGCAGCCAAGTCGCACAGGCTCCTTCTGGGGCCAACGTCCTGACTTTC
TRBJ1-1,TRBV7-9,.,few,CASSLAAGTSGTEAFF,TGTGCCAGCAGCTTAGCGGCCGGGACTTCGGGCACTGAAGCTTTCTTT
TRBJ1-2,TRBV19,.,.,CASSISTGGYGYTF,TGTGCCAGTAGTATTTCGACAGGTGGCTATGGCTACACCTTC
TRBJ1-2,TRBV7-6,.,.,CASSLLPREVWGYTF,TGTGCCAGCAGCTTACTTCCCAGGGAGGTGTGGGGCTACACCTTC
TRBJ1-2,TRBV27,.,.,CASSVQQNYGYTF,TGTGCCAGCAGCGTACAGCAAAACTATGGCTACACCTTC
TRBJ2-5,TRBV5-4,TRBD2,.,CASSPSGTQETQYF,TGTGCCAGCAGCCCTAGCGGGACTCAAGAGACCCAGTACTTC
TRBJ2-5,TRBV9,TRBD2,.,CASSVGVAGQETQYF,TGTGCCAGCAGCGTAGGGGTAGCGGGGCAAGAGACCCAGTACTTC
TRBJ1-2,TRBV19,.,.,CASSPGQRGYTF,TGTGCCAGTAGTCCAGGACAGCGGGGCTACACCTTC
TRBJ2-1,TRBV30,.,once,CAWSPGPLSSYNEQFF,TGTGCCTGGAGTCCAGGGCCCCTAAGCTCCTACAATGAGCAGTTCTTC
TRBJ1-1,TRBV5-4,.,once,CASRVGGGVNTEAFF,TGTGCCAGCAGGGTGGGGGGGGGAGTGAACACTGAAGCTTTCTTT
TRBJ2-3,TRBV9,TRBD1,.,CASSRTGLTSTDTQYF,TGTGCCAGCAGCAGGACAGGGCTAACTAGCACAGATACGCAGTATTTT
TRBJ2-5,TRBV29-1,.,.,CSVAGTSQETQYF,TGCAGCGTTGCCGGGACATCACAAGAGACCCAGTACTTC
TRBJ2-3,TRBV30,.,.,CAGAAADTQYF,TGTGCCGGCGCTGCGGCAGATACGCAGTATTTT
TRBJ1-1,TRBV20-1,.,.,CSAYYNTEAFF,TGCAGTGCTTACTACAACACTGAAGCTTTCTTT
TRBJ2-2,TRBV7-9,.,.,CASSGQGGGELFF,TGTGCCAGCAGCGGTCAGGGGGGCGGGGAGCTGTTTTTT
TRBJ1-2,TRBV6-5,.,few,CASSYSVTGANYGYTF,TGTGCCAGCAGTTACTCGGTTACAGGAGCTAACTATGGCTACACCTTC
TRBJ2-5,TRBV19,.,.,CASERRFGETQYF,TGTGCCAGCGAAAGGCGATTCGGGGAGACCCAGTACTTC
TRBJ2-3,TRBV15,.,.,CATSRSGDTDTQYF,TGTGCCACCAGCAGATCCGGGGACACAGATACGCAGTATTTT
TRBJ2-5,TRBV5-1,TRBD2,once,CASSPGTSGGFQYF,TGCGCCAGCAGCCCCGGGACTAGCGGGGGGTTCCAGTACTTC